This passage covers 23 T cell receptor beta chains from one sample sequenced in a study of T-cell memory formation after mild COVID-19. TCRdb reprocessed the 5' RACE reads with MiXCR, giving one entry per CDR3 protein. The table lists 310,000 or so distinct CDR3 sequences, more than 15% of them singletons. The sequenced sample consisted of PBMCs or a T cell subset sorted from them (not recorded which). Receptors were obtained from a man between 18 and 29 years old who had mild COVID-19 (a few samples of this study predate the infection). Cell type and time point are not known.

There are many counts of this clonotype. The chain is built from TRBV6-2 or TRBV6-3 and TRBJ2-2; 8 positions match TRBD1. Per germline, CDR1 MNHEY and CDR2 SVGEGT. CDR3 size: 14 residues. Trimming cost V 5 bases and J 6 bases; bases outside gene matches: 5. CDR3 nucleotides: TGTGCCAGCAGTACCCTCAGGGGGCCCGGGGAGCTGTTTTTT. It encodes CASSTLRGPGELFF.

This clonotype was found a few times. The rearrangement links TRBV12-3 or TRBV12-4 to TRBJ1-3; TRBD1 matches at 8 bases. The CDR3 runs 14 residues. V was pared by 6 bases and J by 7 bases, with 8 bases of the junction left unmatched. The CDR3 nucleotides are TGTGCCAGCAGCCTGACAGGGGCAAGTAACACCATATATTTT. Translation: CASSLTGASNTIYF.

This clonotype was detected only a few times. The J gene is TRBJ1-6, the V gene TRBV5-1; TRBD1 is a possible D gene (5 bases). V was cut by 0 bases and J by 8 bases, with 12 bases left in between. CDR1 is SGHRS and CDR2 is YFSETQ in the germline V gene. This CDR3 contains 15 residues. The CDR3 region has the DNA TGCGCCAGCAGCTTGGTGGCAGGGACGGATTCACCCCTCCACTTT. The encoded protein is CASSLVAGTDSPLHF.

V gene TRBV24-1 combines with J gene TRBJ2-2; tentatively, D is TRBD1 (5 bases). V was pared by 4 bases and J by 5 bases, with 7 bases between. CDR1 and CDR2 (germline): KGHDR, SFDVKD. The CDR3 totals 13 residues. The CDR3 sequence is CATSDRVTGELFF. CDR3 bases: TGTGCCACCAGTGACAGGGTGACCGGGGAGCTGTTTTTT.

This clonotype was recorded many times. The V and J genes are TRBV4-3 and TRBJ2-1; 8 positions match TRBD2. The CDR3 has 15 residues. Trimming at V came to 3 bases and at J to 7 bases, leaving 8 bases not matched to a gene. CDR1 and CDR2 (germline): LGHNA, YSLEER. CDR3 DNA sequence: TGCGCCAGCAGCCAGCCCAGCGGGGGTAGGAATGAGCAGTTCTTC. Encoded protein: CASSQPSGGRNEQFF.

CDR3 sequence reads: CASNLAGGNTDTQYF. The CDR3 bases are TGTGCCAGCAATCTAGCGGGGGGAAACACAGATACGCAGTATTTT. The V gene is TRBV7-9, the J gene TRBJ2-3, with 11 bases fitting TRBD2. The V and J ends lost 7 bases and 2 bases, in that order; junction bases with no gene match: 5. Germline assignment: CDR1 SEHNR and CDR2 FQNEAQ (reference sequence). This CDR3 comprises 15 residues.

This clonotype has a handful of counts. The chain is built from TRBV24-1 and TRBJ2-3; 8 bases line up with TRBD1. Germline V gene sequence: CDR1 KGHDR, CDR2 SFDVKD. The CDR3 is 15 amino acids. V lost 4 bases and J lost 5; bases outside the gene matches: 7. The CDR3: CATSDGRGPGDTQYF. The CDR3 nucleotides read TGTGCCACCAGTGACGGCAGGGGGCCTGGAGATACGCAGTATTTT.

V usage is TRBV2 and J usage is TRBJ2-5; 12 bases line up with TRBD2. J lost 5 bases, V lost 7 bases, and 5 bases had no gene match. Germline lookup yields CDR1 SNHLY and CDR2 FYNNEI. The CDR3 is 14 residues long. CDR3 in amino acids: CASKSTSGGETQYF. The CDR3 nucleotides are TGTGCCAGCAAATCGACTAGCGGGGGTGAGACCCAGTACTTC.

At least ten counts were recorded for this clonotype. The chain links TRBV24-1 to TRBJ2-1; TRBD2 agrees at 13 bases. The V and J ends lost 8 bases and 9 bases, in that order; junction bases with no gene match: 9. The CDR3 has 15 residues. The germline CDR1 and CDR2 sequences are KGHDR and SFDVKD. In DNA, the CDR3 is TGTGCCACCACCCCCACTAGCGGGGGGGCAGGTGAGCAGTTCTTC. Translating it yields CATTPTSGGAGEQFF.

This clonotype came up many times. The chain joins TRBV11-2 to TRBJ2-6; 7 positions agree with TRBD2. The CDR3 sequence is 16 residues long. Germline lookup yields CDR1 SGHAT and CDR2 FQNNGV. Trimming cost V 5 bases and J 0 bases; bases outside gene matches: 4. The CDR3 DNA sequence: TGTGCCAGCAGCCCCGGGGGGAACTCTGGGGCCAACGTCCTGACTTTC. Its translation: CASSPGGNSGANVLTF.

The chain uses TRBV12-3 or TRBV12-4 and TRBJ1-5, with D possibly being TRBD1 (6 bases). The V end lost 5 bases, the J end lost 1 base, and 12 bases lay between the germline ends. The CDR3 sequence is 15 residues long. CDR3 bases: TGTGCCAGCAGTCCAGGGGCCACCAGCAATCAGCCCCAGCATTTT. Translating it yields CASSPGATSNQPQHF.

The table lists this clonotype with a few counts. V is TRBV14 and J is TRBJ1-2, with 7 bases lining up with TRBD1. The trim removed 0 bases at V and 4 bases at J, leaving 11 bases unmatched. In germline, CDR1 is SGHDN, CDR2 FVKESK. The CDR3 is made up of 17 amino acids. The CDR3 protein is CASSQDHFGQAAYGYTF. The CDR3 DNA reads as TGTGCCAGCAGCCAAGACCATTTCGGACAGGCGGCCTATGGCTACACCTTC.

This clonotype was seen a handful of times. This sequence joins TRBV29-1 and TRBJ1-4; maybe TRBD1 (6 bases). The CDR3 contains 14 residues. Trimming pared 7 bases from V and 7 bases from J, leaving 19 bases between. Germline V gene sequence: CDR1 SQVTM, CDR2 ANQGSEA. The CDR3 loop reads CSAYPGAHSEKLFF. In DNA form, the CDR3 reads TGCAGCGCCTACCCAGGGGCGCACTCTGAAAAACTGTTTTTT.

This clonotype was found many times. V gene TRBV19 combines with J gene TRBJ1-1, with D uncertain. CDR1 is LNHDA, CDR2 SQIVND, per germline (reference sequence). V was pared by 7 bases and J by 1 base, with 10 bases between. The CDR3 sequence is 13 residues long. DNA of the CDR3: TGTGCCAGTATCCGGACGGGGAACACTGAAGCTTTCTTT. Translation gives CASIRTGNTEAFF.

CDR3 sequence reads: CASSLGHFTGELFF. The CDR3 DNA reads TGTGCCAGCAGTTTAGGACACTTCACCGGGGAGCTGTTTTTT. The chain couples TRBV28 to TRBJ2-2, with a weak D call TRBD1 (5 bases). Trimming pared 2 bases from V and 4 bases from J, leaving 8 bases between. There are 14 residues in the CDR3. CDR1 and CDR2 from the germline V gene are MDHEN and SYDVKM.

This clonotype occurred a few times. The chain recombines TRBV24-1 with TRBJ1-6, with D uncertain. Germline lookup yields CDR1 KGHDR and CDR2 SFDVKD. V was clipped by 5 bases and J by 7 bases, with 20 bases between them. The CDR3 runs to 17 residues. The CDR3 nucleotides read TGTGCCACCAGTGGTCCTATGACCTCGGGGTCAAATTCACCCCTCCACTTT. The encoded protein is CATSGPMTSGSNSPLHF.

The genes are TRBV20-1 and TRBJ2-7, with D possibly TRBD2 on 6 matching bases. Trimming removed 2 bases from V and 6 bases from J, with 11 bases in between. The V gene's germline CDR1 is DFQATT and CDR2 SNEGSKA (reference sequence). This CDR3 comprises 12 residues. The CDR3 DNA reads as TGCAGTGCTAGAAGCCGGGACTCCGAGCAGTACTTC. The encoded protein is CSARSRDSEQYF.

CDR3 protein: CASSLLGGGSETQYF. In nucleotides, the CDR3 is TGTGCCAGCAGTTTGCTCGGGGGGGGTAGTGAGACCCAGTACTTC. V and J are TRBV27 and TRBJ2-5; 8 bases fit TRBD2. This CDR3 has 15 amino acids. V was clipped by 3 bases and J by 5 bases; unmatched bases: 8. Germline V gives CDR1 MNHEY, CDR2 SMNVEV (reference sequence).

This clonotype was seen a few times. This chain's CDR3 is CASSYSRASGRTNTGELFF. The DNA for the CDR3 is TGTGCCAGCAGTTACTCGAGGGCTAGCGGACGTACGAACACCGGGGAGCTGTTTTTT. The chain combines TRBV6-5 with TRBJ2-2, with 7 bases that match TRBD2. CDR1 is MNHEY and CDR2 is SVGAGI in the germline V gene. This CDR3 is 19 amino acids long. J was trimmed by 0 bases and V by 0 bases; bases with no gene match: 10.

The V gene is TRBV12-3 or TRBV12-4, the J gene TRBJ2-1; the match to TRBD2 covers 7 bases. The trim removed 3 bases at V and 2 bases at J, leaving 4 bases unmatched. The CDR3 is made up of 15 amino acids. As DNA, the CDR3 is TGTGCCAGCAGTTTCTCTAGCGGTCCCTACAATGAGCAGTTCTTC. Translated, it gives CASSFSSGPYNEQFF.

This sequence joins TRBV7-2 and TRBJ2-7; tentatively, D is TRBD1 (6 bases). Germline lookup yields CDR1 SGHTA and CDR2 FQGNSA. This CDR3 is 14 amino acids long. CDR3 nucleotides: TGTGCCAGCAGCTTTACAGGGCTCTCCTACGAGCGGTACGTC. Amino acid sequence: CASSFTGLSYERYV.

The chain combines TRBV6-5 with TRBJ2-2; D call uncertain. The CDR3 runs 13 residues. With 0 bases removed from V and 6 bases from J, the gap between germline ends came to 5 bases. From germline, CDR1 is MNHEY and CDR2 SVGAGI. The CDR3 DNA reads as TGTGCCAGCAGTTACTCAAGGGCCGGGGAGCTGTTTTTT. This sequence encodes CASSYSRAGELFF.

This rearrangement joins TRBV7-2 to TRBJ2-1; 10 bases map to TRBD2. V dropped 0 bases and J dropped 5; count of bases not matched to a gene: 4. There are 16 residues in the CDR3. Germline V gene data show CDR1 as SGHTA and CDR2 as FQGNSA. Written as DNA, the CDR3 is TGTGCCAGCAGCTTAGCCGGACTAGCGGTAAACAATGAGCAGTTCTTC. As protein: CASSLAGLAVNNEQFF.